This is a list of T cell receptor beta chains from one sample in a study of a mutant IDH1 vaccine in newly diagnosed glioma. The antigens these receptors bind are not known. Clones were sequenced by immunoSEQ multiplex PCR, and TCRdb holds only the in-frame ones, with some missing. The data hold tens of thousands of clones, with nearly 85% observed a single time. This specimen consisted of PBMCs, obtained from a glioma patient whose treatment included an IDH1 peptide vaccine. The receptors come from a man younger than 35 with glioma. Both conserved end residues are trimmed from each CDR3.

TRBV10-2	TRBJ2-7	ASSESLASSYEQY
TRBV19	TRBJ2-3	ASQTGGSVNWVTDTQY
TRBV19	TRBJ1-5	ASRDRGDNQPQH
TRBV28	TRBJ1-5	ASSFDRGLGNQPQH
TRBV5-6	TRBJ1-6	ASSSLTGGSYNSPLH
TRBV5-1	TRBJ2-7	ASSLGPGLAGYEQY
TRBV7-9	TRBJ2-7	ASSLEFRYEQY
TRBV5-1	TRBJ1-2	ASRFGALGGYT
TRBV10-3	TRBJ1-5	ATTLSVGQPQH
TRBV29-1	TRBJ1-1	SAIQDEFTEAF
TRBV7-9	TRBJ1-1	ASSLVRGRTEAF
TRBV6-5	TRBJ2-3	ASSYSASPSTDTQY
TRBV4-3	TRBJ2-3	ASSRGRGGSDTQY
TRBV29-1	TRBJ2-3	SVEDLAGGLSDTQY
TRBV6-4	TRBJ1-5	ASSEGSNQPQH
TRBV6-1	TRBJ2-7	ASSEAMGGSLYEQY
TRBV7-9	-	ASSLGLSYEQY
TRBV30	TRBJ1-1	AWSWGIRNTEAF
TRBV25-1	TRBJ2-2	ASSEFHTGELF
TRBV7-2	TRBJ1-4	ATHSSRQGENEKLF
TRBV5-4	TRBJ2-1	ASSSGTGSYNEQF
TRBV30	TRBJ1-1	AWSRYAGEMNTEAF
TRBV11-1	TRBJ1-1	ASSQQGTIPEAF
TRBV27	TRBJ1-5	ASSFTNQPQH
TRBV5-4	TRBJ2-7	ASSHPGSSYEQY
TRBV15	TRBJ1-1	ATRALTTPNTEAF
TRBV6-1	TRBJ1-1	ASSVWPNTEAF
TRBV9	TRBJ2-1	ASSEKAAFYNEQF
TRBV29-1	TRBJ2-5	SVVGLALETQY
TRBV5-8	TRBJ1-2	ASSFMGGASVWYGYT
TRBV7-9	TRBJ2-7	ASSTGTGDYEQY
TRBV19	TRBJ1-2	ASSSIGQGIYGYT
TRBV9	TRBJ1-1	ASSVDGANTEAF
TRBV5-6	TRBJ2-5	ATNDAKGAKTQY
TRBV4-1	TRBJ1-2	ASSQDTGGHYGYT
TRBV18	TRBJ1-2	ASSPSSGGGYT